One TCR beta chain is described in this entry. This table comes from immunoSEQ multiplex PCR, and its TCRdb copy is limited to in-frame clones, with some not included. The profile shows about 310,000 clones, nearly 90% of them singletons. These data originate in a study of cytomegalovirus exposure and HLA in healthy donors. CDR3 length: 17 amino acids. V lost 3 bases and J lost 4; bases outside the gene matches: 12. The germline V gene has CDR1 SNHLY and CDR2 FYNNEI. Sequenced input: PBMCs. V usage is TRBV2 and J usage is TRBJ2-7; 10 nucleotides match TRBD1. This sequence was found in a man younger than 45 in good health and CMV-seronegative. DNA for the CDR3: TGTGCCAGCAGTGATGCCCGTTCGACAGGGGGCAAATACGAGCAGTACTTC. Amino acid sequence: CASSDARSTGGKYEQYF.